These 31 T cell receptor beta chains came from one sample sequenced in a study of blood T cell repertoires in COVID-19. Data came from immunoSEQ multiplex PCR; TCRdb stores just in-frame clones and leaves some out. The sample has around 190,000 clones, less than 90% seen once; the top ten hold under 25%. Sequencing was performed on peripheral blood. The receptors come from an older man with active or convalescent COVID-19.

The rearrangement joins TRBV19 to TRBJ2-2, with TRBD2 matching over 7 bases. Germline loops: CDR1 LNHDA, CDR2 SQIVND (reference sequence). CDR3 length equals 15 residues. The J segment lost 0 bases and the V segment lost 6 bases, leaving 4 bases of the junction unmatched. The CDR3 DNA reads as TGTGCCAGTAGCGCCGGGACTACGAACACCGGGGAGCTGTTTTTT. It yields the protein CASSAGTTNTGELFF.

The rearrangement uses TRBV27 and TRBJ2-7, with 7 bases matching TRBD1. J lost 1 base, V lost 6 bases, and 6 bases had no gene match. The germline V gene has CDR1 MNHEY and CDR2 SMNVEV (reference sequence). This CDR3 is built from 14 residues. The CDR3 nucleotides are TGTGCCAGCAGGTTGACAGGGAGATCCTACGAGCAGTACTTC. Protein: CASRLTGRSYEQYF.

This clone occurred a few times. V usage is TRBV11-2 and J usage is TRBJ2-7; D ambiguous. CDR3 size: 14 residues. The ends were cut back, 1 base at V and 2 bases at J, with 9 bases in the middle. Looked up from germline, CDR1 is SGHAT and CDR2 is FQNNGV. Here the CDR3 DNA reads TGTGCCAGCAGCTTAGGGCCCGATGCCTACGAGCAGTACTTC. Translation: CASSLGPDAYEQYF.

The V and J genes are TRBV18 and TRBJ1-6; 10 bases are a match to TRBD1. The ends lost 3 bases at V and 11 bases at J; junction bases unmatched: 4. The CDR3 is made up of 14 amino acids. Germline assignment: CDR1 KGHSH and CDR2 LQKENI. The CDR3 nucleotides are TGTGCCAGCTCACCCGGACAGGGGGAGGCACCCCTCCACTTT. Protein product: CASSPGQGEAPLHF.

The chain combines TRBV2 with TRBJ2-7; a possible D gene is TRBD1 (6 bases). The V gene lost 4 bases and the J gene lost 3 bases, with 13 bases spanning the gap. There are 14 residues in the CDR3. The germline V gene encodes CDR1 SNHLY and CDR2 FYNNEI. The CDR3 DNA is TGTGCCAGCAGTGGGCCCCTAGGGGGCTACGAGCAGTACTTC. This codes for CASSGPLGGYEQYF.

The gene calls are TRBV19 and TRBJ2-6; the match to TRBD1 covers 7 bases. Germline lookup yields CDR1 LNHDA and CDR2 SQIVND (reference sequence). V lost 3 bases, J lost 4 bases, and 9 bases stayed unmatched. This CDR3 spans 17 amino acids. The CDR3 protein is CASSILTGTSGANVLTF. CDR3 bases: TGTGCCAGTAGTATCCTGACAGGGACGTCCGGGGCCAACGTCCTGACTTTC.

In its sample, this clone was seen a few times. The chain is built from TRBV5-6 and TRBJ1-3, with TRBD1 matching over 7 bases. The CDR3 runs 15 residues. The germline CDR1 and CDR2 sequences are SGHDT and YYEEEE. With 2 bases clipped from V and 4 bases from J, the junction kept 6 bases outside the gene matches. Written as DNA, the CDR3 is TGTGCCAGCAGCTTACAGGGGTTTTACGGAAACACCATATATTTT. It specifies CASSLQGFYGNTIYF. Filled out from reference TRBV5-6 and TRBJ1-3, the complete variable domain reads DAGVTQSPTHLIKTRGQQVTLRCSPKSGHDTVSWYQQALGQGPQFIFQYYEEEERQRGNFPDRFSGHQFPNYSSELNVNALLLGDSALYLCASSLQGFYGNTIYFGEGSWLTVV.

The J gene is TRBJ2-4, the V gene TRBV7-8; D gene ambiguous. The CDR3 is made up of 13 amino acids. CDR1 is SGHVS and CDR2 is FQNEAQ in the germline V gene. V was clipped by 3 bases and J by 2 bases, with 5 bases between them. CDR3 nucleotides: TGTGCCAGCAGCTTGGGCACCAAAAACATTCAGTACTTC. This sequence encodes CASSLGTKNIQYF. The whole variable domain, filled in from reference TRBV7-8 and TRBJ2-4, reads GAGVSQSPRYKVAKRGQDVALRCDPISGHVSLFWYQQALGQGPEFLTYFQNEAQLDKSGLPSDRFFAERPEGSVSTLKIQRTQQEDSAVYLCASSLGTKNIQYFGAGTRLSVL.

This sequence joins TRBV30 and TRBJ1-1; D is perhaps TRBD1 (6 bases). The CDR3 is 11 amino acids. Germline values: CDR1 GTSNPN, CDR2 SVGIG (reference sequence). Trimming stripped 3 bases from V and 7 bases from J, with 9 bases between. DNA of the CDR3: TGTGCCTGGAGGACAGGACTTGAAGCTTTCTTT. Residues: CAWRTGLEAFF.

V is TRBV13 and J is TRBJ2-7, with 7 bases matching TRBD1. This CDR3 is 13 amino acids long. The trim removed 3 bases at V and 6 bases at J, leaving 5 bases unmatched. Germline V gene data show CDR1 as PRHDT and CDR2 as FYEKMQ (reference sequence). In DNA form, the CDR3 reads TGTGCCAGCAGCTTCCGGGACAGCGGCGAGCAGTACTTC. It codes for CASSFRDSGEQYF.

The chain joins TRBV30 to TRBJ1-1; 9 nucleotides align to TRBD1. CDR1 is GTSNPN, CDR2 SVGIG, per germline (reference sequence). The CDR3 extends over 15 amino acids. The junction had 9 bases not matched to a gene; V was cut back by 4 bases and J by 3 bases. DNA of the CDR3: TGTGCCTGGACCCCTAAGGACAGGGGTCACACTGAAGCTTTCTTT. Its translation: CAWTPKDRGHTEAFF.

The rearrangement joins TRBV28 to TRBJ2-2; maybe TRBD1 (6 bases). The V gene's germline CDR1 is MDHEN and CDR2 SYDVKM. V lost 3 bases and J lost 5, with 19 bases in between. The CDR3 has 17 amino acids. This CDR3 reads CASSFTDSHLVTGELFF. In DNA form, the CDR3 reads TGTGCCAGCAGTTTCACGGACAGTCACCTGGTGACCGGGGAGCTGTTTTTT.

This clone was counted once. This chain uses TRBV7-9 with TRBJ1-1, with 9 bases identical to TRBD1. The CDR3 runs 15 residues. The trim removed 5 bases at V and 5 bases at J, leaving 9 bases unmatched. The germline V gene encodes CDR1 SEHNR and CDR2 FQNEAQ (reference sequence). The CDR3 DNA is TGTGCCAGCAGCCCTCGAGGCGGACAGGGGACTGAAGCTTTCTTT. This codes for CASSPRGGQGTEAFF.

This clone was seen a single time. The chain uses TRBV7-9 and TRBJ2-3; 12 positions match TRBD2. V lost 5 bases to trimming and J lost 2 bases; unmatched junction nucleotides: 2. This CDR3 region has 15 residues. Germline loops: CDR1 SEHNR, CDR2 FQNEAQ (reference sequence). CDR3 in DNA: TGTGCCAGCAGCCGGACTAGCGGGAACACAGATACGCAGTATTTT. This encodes CASSRTSGNTDTQYF.

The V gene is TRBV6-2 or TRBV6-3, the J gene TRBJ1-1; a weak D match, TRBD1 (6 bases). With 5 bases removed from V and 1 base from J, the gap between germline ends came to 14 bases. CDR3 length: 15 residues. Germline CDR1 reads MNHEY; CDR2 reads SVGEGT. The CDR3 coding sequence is TGTGCCAGCAGTGGACCACAGGGCCCGAACACTGAAGCTTTCTTT. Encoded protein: CASSGPQGPNTEAFF.

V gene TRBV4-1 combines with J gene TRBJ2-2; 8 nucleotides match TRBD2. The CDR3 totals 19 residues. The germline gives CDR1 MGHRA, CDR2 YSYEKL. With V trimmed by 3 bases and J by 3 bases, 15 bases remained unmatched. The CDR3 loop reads CASSQTGLGSKGDTGELFF. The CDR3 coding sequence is TGCGCCAGCAGCCAGACGGGACTAGGATCCAAAGGGGACACCGGGGAGCTGTTTTTT.

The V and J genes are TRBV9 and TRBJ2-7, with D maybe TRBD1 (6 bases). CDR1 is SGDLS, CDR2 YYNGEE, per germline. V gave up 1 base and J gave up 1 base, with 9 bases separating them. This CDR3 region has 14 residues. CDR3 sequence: CASSVNQGSYEQYF. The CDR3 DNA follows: TGTGCCAGCAGCGTAAACCAGGGGTCCTACGAGCAGTACTTC.

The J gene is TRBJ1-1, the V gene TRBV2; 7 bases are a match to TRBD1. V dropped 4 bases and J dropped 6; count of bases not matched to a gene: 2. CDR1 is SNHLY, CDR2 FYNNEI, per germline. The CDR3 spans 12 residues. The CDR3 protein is CASSAQGAEAFF. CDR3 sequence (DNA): TGTGCCAGCAGTGCCCAGGGGGCTGAAGCTTTCTTT.

CDR3 protein: CASTPAEAPTDTQYF. CDR3 nucleotide sequence: TGCGCCAGCACCCCAGCGGAAGCCCCCACAGATACGCAGTATTTT. The V and J genes are TRBV23-1 and TRBJ2-3; TRBD2 is a possible D gene (5 bases). TRBV23-1 belongs to the ORF category, with a function that is uncertain. The CDR3 runs to 15 residues. Trimming pared 7 bases from V and 2 bases from J, leaving 16 bases between.

In DNA form, the CDR3 reads TGTGCCAGCACCCGCCTTAGACAGGGTGGCTACACCTTC. Translation: CASTRLRQGGYTF. The chain joins TRBV5-8 to TRBJ1-2; 7 bases agree with TRBD1. The CDR3 totals 13 residues. The V and J ends lost 6 bases and 7 bases, in that order; junction bases with no gene match: 9. Germline CDR1 is SGHTS and CDR2 is YDEGEE.

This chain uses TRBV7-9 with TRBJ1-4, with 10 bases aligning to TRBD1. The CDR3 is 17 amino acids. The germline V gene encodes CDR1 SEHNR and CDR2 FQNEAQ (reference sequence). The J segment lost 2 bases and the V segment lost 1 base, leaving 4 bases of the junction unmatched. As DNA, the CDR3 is TGTGCCAGCAGCTTAGGAGGGACAGGGGCCACTAATGAAAAACTGTTTTTT. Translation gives CASSLGGTGATNEKLFF. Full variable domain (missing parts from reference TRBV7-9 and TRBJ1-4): DTGVSQNPRHKITKRGQNVTFRCDPISEHNRLYWYRQTLGQGPEFLTYFQNEAQLEKSRLLSDRFSAERPKGSFSTLEIQRTEQGDSAMYLCASSLGGTGATNEKLFFGSGTQLSVL.

The CDR3 region has the DNA TGCAGTGCTAGACCCCCATATGGCTACACCTTC. This encodes CSARPPYGYTF. The J gene is TRBJ1-2, the V gene TRBV20-1; D remains ambiguous. The V and J ends lost 2 bases and 5 bases respectively, with 6 bases between them. Germline V gene sequence: CDR1 DFQATT, CDR2 SNEGSKA (reference sequence). The CDR3 consists of 11 residues.

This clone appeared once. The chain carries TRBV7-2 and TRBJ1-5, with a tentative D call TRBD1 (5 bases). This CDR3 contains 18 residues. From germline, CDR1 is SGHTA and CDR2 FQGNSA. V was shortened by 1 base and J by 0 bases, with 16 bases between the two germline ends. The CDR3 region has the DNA TGTGCCAGCAGCTTAGATATTTCCCAGGGCCTTAGCAATCAGCCCCAGCATTTT. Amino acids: CASSLDISQGLSNQPQHF.

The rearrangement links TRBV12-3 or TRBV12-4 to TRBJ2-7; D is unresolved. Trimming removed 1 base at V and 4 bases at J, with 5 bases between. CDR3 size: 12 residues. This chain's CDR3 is CASSLGYYEQYF. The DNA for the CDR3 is TGTGCCAGCAGTTTAGGTTATTACGAGCAGTACTTC.

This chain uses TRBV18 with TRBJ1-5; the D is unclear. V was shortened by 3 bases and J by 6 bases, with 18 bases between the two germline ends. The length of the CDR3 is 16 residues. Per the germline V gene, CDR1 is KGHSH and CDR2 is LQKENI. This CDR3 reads CASSPGTPDSGQPQHF. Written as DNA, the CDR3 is TGTGCCAGCTCACCGGGTACCCCTGATAGCGGTCAGCCCCAGCATTTT.

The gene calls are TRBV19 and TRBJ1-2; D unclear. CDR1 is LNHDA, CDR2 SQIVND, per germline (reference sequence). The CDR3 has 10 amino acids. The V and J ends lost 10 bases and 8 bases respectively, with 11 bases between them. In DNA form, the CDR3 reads TGTGCCACTCGGGTTTCCGGCTACACCTTC. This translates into CATRVSGYTF. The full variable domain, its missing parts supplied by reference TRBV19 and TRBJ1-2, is DGGITQSPKYLFRKEGQNVTLSCEQNLNHDAMYWYRQDPGQGLRLIYYSQIVNDFQKGDIAEGYSVSREKKESFPLTVTSAQKNPTAFYLCATRVSGYTFGSGTRLTVV.

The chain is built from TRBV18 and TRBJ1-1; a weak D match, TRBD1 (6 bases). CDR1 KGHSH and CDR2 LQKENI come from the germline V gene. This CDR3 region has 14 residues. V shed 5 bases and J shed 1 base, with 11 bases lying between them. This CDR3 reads CASSKDRQNTEAFF. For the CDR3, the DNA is TGTGCCAGCTCAAAGGACAGACAGAACACTGAAGCTTTCTTT.

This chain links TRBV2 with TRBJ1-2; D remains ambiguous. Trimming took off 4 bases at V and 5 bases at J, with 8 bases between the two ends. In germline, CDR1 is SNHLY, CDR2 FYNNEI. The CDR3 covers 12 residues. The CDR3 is CASSGQIYGYTF. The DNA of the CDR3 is TGTGCCAGCAGTGGGCAGATATATGGCTACACCTTC.

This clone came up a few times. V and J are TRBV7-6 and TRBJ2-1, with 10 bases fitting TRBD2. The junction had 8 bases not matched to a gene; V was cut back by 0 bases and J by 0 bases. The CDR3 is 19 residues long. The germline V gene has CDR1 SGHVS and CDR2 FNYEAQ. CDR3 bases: TGTGCCAGCAGCTTAGCTGCAGGCCCTAGCGGGAGCTCCTACAATGAGCAGTTCTTC. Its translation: CASSLAAGPSGSSYNEQFF.

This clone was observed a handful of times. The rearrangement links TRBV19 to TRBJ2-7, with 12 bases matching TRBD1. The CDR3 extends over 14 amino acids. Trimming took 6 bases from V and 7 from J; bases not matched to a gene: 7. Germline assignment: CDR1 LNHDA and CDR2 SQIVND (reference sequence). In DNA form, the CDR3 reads TGTGCCAGTAGACCGGGACAGGGGGCTCGAGAGCAGTACTTC. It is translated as CASRPGQGAREQYF.

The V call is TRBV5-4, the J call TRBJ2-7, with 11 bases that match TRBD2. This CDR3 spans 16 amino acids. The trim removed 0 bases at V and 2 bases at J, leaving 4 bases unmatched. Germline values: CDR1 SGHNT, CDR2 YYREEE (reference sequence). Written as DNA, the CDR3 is TGTGCCAGCAGCTTGGGACTAGCGGGATCCCCCTACGAGCAGTACTTC. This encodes CASSLGLAGSPYEQYF.